Following are 21 T cell receptor beta chains from one sample sequenced in a study of blood T cell repertoires in COVID-19. The protocol was immunoSEQ multiplex PCR, while the TCRdb copy is restricted to in-frame clones and leaves out a portion. The sample holds 100,000 to 150,000 clones; 80% are singletons and the top ten take around 15%. Sequenced sample: peripheral blood. These receptors all come from a man in his 60s with active or convalescent COVID-19.

This clone has at least ten counts. This CDR3 is CASSPGTASGNTIYF. The CDR3 DNA is TGTGCCAGCAGTCCCGGGACAGCCTCTGGAAACACCATATATTTT. This sequence joins TRBV28 and TRBJ1-3, with TRBD1 matching 7 bases. Germline CDR1 reads MDHEN; CDR2 reads SYDVKM. V lost 5 bases to trimming and J lost 0 bases; unmatched junction nucleotides: 4. The CDR3 loop spans 15 amino acids.

This clone came up a few times. J is TRBJ2-7 and V is TRBV23-1; a weak D match, TRBD2 (5 bases). TRBV23-1 is recorded as an ORF, its role being uncertain. The V and J ends lost 1 base and 1 base respectively, with 11 bases between them. The CDR3 length is 15 residues. The CDR3, as DNA: TGCGCCAGCAGTCAATACGGAGGAGAGTCCTACGAGCAGTACTTC. This gives the protein CASSQYGGESYEQYF.

The gene calls are TRBV19 and TRBJ2-3, with 9 bases aligning to TRBD1. Germline V gives CDR1 LNHDA, CDR2 SQIVND (reference sequence). V dropped 5 bases and J dropped 0; count of bases not matched to a gene: 6. The CDR3 runs 16 residues. CDR3 sequence (DNA): TGTGCCAGTAGTCCAAGGGACAGGGTTAGCACAGATACGCAGTATTTT. This gives the protein CASSPRDRVSTDTQYF.

The rearrangement joins TRBV9 to TRBJ2-2; 11 bases fit TRBD2. Germline V gene data show CDR1 as SGDLS and CDR2 as YYNGEE. V lost 3 bases to trimming and J lost 0 bases; unmatched junction nucleotides: 4. The CDR3 spans 17 residues. In DNA, the CDR3 is TGTGCCAGCAGCGCCGGGACTAGCGGATCGAACACCGGGGAGCTGTTTTTT. This translates into CASSAGTSGSNTGELFF.

The chain employs TRBV7-8 and TRBJ2-3, with 10 bases matching TRBD1. V shed 5 bases, J shed 0 bases, and the junction held 5 bases outside the gene matches. The CDR3 is made up of 16 amino acids. Germline V CDR1 and CDR2: SGHVS, FQNEAQ. CDR3 coding DNA: TGTGCCAGCAGCGTTCCGGGACAGGGGAGCACAGATACGCAGTATTTT. This encodes CASSVPGQGSTDTQYF.

The chain has TRBV18 and TRBJ1-1, with D tentatively TRBD1 (6 bases). V lost 3 bases and J 5 bases, leaving 19 bases between the germline ends. Germline CDR1 is KGHSH and CDR2 is LQKENI. This CDR3 has 16 amino acids. The CDR3 nucleotides are TGTGCCAGCTCACCGAAGGCCGCCTGGGACAATACTGAAGCTTTCTTT. Protein sequence: CASSPKAAWDNTEAFF.

V usage is TRBV15 and J usage is TRBJ2-7; perhaps TRBD2 as D (5 bases). This CDR3 is built from 16 residues. Germline values: CDR1 LNHNV, CDR2 YYDKDF (reference sequence). The V end was cut by 1 base, the J end by 0 bases, with 13 bases between. The CDR3 region is CATSRVGRVGSYEQYF. The DNA of the CDR3 is TGTGCCACCAGCAGAGTTGGGAGAGTGGGCTCCTACGAGCAGTACTTC.

The rearrangement uses TRBV12-3 or TRBV12-4 and TRBJ2-1, with D unresolved. The CDR3 is 13 residues long. Trimming took 0 bases from V and 7 from J, leaving 7 bases between them. Here the CDR3 reads CASSLAQPNEQFF. The CDR3 region has the DNA TGTGCCAGCAGTTTAGCACAGCCTAATGAGCAGTTCTTC.

J is TRBJ2-3 and V is TRBV25-1; 7 bases map to TRBD1. Losses at the gene ends were 6 bases for V and 4 bases for J; bases not matched to a gene: 7. The germline V gene has CDR1 MGHDK and CDR2 SYGVNS. The CDR3 extends over 14 amino acids. This chain's CDR3 is CASSPEGGADTQYF. In DNA, the CDR3 is TGTGCCAGCAGCCCCGAAGGGGGCGCAGATACGCAGTATTTT.

The rearrangement joins TRBV3-1 (or the pseudogene TRBV3-2) to TRBJ2-7, with 8 positions matching TRBD2. Germline CDR1 LGHDT, CDR2 YNNKEL (reference sequence). CDR3 size: 16 residues. Germline trimming cut 1 base from V and 7 bases from J; bases unmatched to any gene: 12. Here the CDR3 reads CASSQATGTSPGEQYF. The CDR3 nucleotides are TGTGCCAGCAGCCAAGCTACCGGGACTAGTCCTGGGGAGCAGTACTTC.

This clone was detected only a few times. The rearrangement uses TRBV18 and TRBJ2-3; TRBD2 matches 9 bases. J lost 3 bases, V lost 6 bases, and 7 bases had no gene match. Germline V gene data show CDR1 as KGHSH and CDR2 as LQKENI. This CDR3 spans 15 amino acids. CDR3 nucleotides: TGTGCCAGCTCCCCAGCGGCGGGGGGGACAGATACGCAGTATTTT. Residues: CASSPAAGGTDTQYF.

V is TRBV4-3 and J is TRBJ2-2; 9 bases line up with TRBD1. CDR1 and CDR2 from the germline V gene are LGHNA and YSLEER. CDR3 length: 16 residues. The V segment lost 0 bases and the J segment 3 bases; nucleotides outside the gene matches: 2. The CDR3, as DNA: TGCGCCAGCAGCCAAGAATGGGACAGGGACACCGGGGAGCTGTTTTTT. Protein: CASSQEWDRDTGELFF.

This clone has just one count. The chain employs TRBV19 and TRBJ2-2, with 7 bases that match TRBD2. There are 17 residues in the CDR3. Germline V gene sequence: CDR1 LNHDA, CDR2 SQIVND (reference sequence). After removal of 1 base from V and 5 bases from J, the junction contained 10 bases not matched to a gene. CDR3 sequence: CASSIGLDRGGTGELFF. The CDR3, as DNA: TGTGCCAGTAGTATAGGACTGGATAGGGGAGGGACCGGGGAGCTGTTTTTT.

The chain joins TRBV19 to TRBJ1-3, with unresolved D. With 5 bases removed from V and 0 bases from J, the gap between germline ends came to 14 bases. Germline loops: CDR1 LNHDA, CDR2 SQIVND (reference sequence). The CDR3 loop spans 16 amino acids. The CDR3 DNA reads TGTGCCAGTAGTTCCCCGGGGTCGAGCTCTGGAAACACCATATATTTT. Protein product: CASSSPGSSSGNTIYF.

The chain links TRBV7-2 to TRBJ1-5, with 8 bases aligning to TRBD1. Trimming took 5 bases from V and 0 from J; bases not matched to a gene: 3. Germline loops: CDR1 SGHTA, CDR2 FQGNSA. The CDR3 has 15 amino acids. The CDR3 loop is CASSVTGASNQPQHF. The CDR3 DNA follows: TGTGCCAGCAGCGTGACAGGGGCTAGCAATCAGCCCCAGCATTTT. Complete variable domain (other parts from reference TRBV7-2 and TRBJ1-5): GAGVSQSPSNKVTEKGKDVELRCDPISGHTALYWYRQSLGQGLEFLIYFQGNSAPDKSGLPSDRFSAERTGGSVSTLTIQRTQQEDSAVYLCASSVTGASNQPQHFGDGTRLSIL.

The gene calls are TRBV19 and TRBJ2-2; perhaps TRBD1 as D (6 bases). V was clipped by 9 bases and J by 8 bases, with 16 bases between them. This CDR3 spans 13 amino acids. Germline assignment: CDR1 LNHDA and CDR2 SQIVND (reference sequence). The CDR3 loop reads CASSGPRGGELFF. CDR3 in DNA: TGTGCCAGCAGTGGGCCCAGGGGTGGGGAGCTGTTTTTT.

V usage is TRBV5-1 and J usage is TRBJ2-1, with 8 nucleotides matching TRBD1. Germline loops: CDR1 SGHRS, CDR2 YFSETQ. V shed 4 bases, J shed 10 bases, and the junction held 7 bases outside the gene matches. The CDR3 length is 13 residues. The CDR3 DNA follows: TGCGCCAGCAGCCTTATGGACAGGGAGGAGCAGTTCTTC. This encodes CASSLMDREEQFF. The full variable domain, its missing parts supplied by reference TRBV5-1 and TRBJ2-1, is KAGVTQTPRYLIKTRGQQVTLSCSPISGHRSVSWYQQTPGQGLQFLFEYFSETQRNKGNFPGRFSGRQFSNSRSEMNVSTLELGDSALYLCASSLMDREEQFFGPGTRLTVL.

This clone has only a few counts. The chain combines TRBV5-1 with TRBJ2-7, with a possible D match to TRBD2 (6 bases). CDR1 SGHRS and CDR2 YFSETQ come from the germline V gene. The length of the CDR3 is 14 residues. Between the trimmed V and J ends, which lost 4 bases and 2 bases, there was a span of 13 bases. The DNA for the CDR3 is TGCGCCAGCAGCGGGACCCCTAGCGCCTACGAGCAGTACTTC. Translation gives CASSGTPSAYEQYF.

This clone showed up just a few times. The chain recombines TRBV6-4 with TRBJ2-2; D perhaps matches TRBD2 (5 bases). From germline, CDR1 is MRHNA and CDR2 SNTAGT. Trimming pared 9 bases from V and 3 bases from J, leaving 8 bases between. The CDR3 has 12 residues. CDR3 coding DNA: TGTGCCAGTGCTAGCCACACCGGGGAGCTGTTTTTT. Translated, it gives CASASHTGELFF.

This clone was seen once. The chain joins TRBV10-3 to TRBJ1-1; D unresolved. Germline values: CDR1 ENHRY, CDR2 SYGVKD. This CDR3 comprises 14 residues. V was trimmed by 2 bases and J by 0 bases, leaving 7 bases between them. CDR3 nucleotides: TGTGCCATCAGTGAGAAGAGCATGAACACTGAAGCTTTCTTT. Protein product: CAISEKSMNTEAFF.

The chain couples TRBV18 to TRBJ2-5, with 10 positions matching TRBD2. Germline-derived CDR1 and CDR2 are KGHSH and LQKENI. This CDR3 is 16 amino acids long. The ends lost 2 bases at V and 4 bases at J; junction bases unmatched: 7. The CDR3 DNA reads as TGTGCCAGCTCACCAGGTTCAGCGGGAGGGTCAGAGACCCAGTACTTC. Amino acids: CASSPGSAGGSETQYF. The entire variable domain, with the rest obtained from reference TRBV18 and TRBJ2-5, is as follows: NAGVMQNPRHLVRRRGQEARLRCSPMKGHSHVYWYRQLPEEGLKFMVYLQKENIIDESGMPKERFSAEFPKEGPSILRIQQVVRGDSAAYFCASSPGSAGGSETQYFGPGTRLLVL.